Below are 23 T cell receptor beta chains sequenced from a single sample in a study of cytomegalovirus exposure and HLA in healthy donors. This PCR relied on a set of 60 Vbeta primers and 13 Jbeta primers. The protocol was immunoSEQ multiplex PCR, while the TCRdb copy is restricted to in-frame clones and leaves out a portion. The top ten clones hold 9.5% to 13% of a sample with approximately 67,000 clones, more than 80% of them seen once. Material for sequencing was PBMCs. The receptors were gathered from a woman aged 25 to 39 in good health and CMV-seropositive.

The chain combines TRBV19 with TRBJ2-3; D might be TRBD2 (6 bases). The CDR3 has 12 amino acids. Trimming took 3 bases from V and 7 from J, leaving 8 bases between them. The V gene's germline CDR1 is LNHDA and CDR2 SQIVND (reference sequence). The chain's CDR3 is CASSMGGYTQYF. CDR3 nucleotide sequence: TGTGCCAGTAGTATGGGGGGATATACGCAGTATTTT.

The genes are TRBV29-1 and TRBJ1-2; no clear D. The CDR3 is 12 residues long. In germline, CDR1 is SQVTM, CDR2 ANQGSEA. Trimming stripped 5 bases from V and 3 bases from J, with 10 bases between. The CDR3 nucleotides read TGCAGCGTTACCCCCCCGGACTATGGCTACACCTTC. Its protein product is CSVTPPDYGYTF.

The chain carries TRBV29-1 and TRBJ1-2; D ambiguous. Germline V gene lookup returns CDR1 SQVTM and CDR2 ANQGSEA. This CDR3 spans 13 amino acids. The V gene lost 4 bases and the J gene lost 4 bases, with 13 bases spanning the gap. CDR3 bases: TGCAGCGTTGGGATGGGCGCTCGCTATGGCTACACCTTC. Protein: CSVGMGARYGYTF.

CDR3 nucleotide sequence: TGCGCCAGCAGCTTGGGCGGGAGTCAGGTCGGGGAGACCCAGTACTTC. Translation: CASSLGGSQVGETQYF. This rearrangement joins TRBV5-1 to TRBJ2-5; TRBD2 matches at 7 bases. Germline V CDR1 and CDR2: SGHRS, YFSETQ. The CDR3 sequence is 16 residues long. V shed 0 bases, J shed 5 bases, and the junction held 10 bases outside the gene matches.

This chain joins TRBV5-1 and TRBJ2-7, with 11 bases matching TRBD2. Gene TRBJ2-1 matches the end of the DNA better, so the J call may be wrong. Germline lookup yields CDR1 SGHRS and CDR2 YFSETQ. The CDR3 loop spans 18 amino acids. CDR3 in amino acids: CASSLVGSGRAGNSEQFF. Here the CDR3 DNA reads TGCGCCAGCAGCTTGGTGGGTAGCGGGAGGGCAGGTAACAGTGAGCAGTTCTTC.

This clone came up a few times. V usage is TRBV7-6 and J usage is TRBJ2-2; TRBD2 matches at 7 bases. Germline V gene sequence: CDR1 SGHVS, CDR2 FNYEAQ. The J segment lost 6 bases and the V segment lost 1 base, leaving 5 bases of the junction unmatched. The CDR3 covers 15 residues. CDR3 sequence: CASSLGTSIAGELFF. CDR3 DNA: TGTGCCAGCAGCTTAGGGACTAGTATCGCCGGGGAGCTGTTTTTT.

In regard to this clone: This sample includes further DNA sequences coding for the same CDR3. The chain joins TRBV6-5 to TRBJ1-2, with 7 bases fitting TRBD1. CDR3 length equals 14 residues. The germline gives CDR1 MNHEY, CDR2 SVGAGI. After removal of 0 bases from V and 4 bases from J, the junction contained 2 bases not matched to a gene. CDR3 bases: TGTGCCAGCAGTTACTCGAGGACAGGCTATGGCTACACCTTC. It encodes CASSYSRTGYGYTF.

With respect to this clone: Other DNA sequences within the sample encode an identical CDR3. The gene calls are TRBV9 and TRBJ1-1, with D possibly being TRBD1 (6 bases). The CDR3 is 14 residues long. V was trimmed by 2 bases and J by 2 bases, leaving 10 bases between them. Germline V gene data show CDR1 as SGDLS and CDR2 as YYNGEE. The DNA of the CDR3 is TGTGCCAGCAGCGTGTCGGACAGCAACACTGAAGCTTTCTTT. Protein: CASSVSDSNTEAFF.

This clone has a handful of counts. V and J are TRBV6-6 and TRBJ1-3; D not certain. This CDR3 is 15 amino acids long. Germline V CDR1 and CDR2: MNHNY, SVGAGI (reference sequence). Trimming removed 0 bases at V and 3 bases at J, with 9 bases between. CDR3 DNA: TGTGCCAGCAGTTACTCCTCGGGAATTGGAAACACCATATATTTT. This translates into CASSYSSGIGNTIYF.

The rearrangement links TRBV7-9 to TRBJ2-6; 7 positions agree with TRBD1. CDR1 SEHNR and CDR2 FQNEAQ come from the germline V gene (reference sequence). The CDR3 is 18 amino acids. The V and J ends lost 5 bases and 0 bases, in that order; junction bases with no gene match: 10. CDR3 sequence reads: CASSILGTASSGANVLTF. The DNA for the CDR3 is TGTGCCAGCAGCATCCTCGGGACAGCTTCCTCTGGGGCCAACGTCCTGACTTTC.

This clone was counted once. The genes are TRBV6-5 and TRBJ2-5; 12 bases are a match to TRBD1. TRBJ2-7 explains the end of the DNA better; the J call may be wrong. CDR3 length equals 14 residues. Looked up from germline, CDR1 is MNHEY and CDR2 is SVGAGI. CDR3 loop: CASRGDRGPHEQYF. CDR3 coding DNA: TGTGCCAGCAGGGGGGACAGGGGGCCCCACGAGCAGTACTTC.

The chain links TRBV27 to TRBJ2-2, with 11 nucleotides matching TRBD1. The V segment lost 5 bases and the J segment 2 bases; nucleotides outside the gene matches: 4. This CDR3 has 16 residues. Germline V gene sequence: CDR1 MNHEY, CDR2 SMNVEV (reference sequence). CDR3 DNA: TGTGCCAGCAGTCAAGGGACAGGGGGAAACACCGGGGAGCTGTTTTTT. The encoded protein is CASSQGTGGNTGELFF.

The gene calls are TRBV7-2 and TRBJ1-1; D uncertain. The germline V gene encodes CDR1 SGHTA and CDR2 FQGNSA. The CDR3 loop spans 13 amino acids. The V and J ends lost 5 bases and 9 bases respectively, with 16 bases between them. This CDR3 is CASSLRSPSKAFF. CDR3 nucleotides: TGTGCCAGCAGCCTTCGGAGTCCCTCGAAAGCTTTCTTT.

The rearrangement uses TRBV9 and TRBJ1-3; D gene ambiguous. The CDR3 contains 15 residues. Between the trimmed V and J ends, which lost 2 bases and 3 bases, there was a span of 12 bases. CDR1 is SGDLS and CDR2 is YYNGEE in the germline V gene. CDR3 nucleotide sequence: TGTGCCAGCAGCGTTGGACTGATTGTTGGAAACACCATATATTTT. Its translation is CASSVGLIVGNTIYF.

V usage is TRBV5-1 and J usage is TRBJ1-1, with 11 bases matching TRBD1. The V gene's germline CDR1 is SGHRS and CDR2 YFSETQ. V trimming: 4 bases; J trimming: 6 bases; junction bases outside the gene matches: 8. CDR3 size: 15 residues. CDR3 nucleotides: TGCGCCAGCAGCCGGGGGGACAGGGGGTTAGCTGAAGCTTTCTTT. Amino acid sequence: CASSRGDRGLAEAFF.

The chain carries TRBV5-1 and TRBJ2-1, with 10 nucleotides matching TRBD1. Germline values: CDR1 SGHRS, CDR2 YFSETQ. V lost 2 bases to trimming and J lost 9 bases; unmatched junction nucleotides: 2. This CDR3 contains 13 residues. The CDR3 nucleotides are TGCGCCAGCAGCTTTAGGACAGGGGGTGAGCAGTTCTTC. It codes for CASSFRTGGEQFF. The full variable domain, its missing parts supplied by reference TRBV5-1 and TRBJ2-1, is KAGVTQTPRYLIKTRGQQVTLSCSPISGHRSVSWYQQTPGQGLQFLFEYFSETQRNKGNFPGRFSGRQFSNSRSEMNVSTLELGDSALYLCASSFRTGGEQFFGPGTRLTVL.

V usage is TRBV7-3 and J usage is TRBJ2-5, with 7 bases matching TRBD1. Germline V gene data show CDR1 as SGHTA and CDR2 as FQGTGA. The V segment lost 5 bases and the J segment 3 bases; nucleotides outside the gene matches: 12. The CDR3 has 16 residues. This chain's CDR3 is CASSLRRATGKETQYF. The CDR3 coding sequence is TGTGCCAGCAGCCTGCGCCGAGCGACAGGGAAAGAGACCCAGTACTTC. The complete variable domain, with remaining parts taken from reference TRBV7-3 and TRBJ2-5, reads GAGVSQTPSNKVTEKGKYVELRCDPISGHTALYWYRQSLGQGPEFLIYFQGTGAADDSGLPNDRFFAVRPEGSVSTLKIQRTERGDSAVYLCASSLRRATGKETQYFGPGTRLLVL.

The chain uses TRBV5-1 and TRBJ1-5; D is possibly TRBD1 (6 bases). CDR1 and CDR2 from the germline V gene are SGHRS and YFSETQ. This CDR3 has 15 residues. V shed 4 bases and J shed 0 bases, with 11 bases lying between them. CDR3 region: CASSPGVSSNQPQHF. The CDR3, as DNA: TGCGCCAGCAGCCCAGGGGTGAGTAGCAATCAGCCCCAGCATTTT.

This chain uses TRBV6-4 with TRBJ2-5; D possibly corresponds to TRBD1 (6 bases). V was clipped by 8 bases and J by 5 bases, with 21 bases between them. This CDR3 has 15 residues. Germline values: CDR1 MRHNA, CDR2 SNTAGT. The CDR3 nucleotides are TGTGCCAGCCTAATTGCTGAGGGGGTCCGCGAGACCCAGTACTTC. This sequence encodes CASLIAEGVRETQYF.

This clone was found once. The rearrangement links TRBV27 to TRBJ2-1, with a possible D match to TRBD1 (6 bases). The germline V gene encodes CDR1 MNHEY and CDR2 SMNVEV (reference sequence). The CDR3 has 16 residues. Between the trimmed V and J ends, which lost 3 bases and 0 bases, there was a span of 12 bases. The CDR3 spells CASSLWGRSSYNEQFF. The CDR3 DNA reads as TGTGCCAGCAGTTTGTGGGGGCGAAGCTCCTACAATGAGCAGTTCTTC.

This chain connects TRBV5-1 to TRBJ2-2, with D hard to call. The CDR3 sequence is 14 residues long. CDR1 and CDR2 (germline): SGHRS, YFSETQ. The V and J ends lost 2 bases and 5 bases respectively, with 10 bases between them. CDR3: CASSLPVRTGELFF. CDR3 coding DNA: TGCGCCAGCAGCTTACCCGTGCGTACCGGGGAGCTGTTTTTT.

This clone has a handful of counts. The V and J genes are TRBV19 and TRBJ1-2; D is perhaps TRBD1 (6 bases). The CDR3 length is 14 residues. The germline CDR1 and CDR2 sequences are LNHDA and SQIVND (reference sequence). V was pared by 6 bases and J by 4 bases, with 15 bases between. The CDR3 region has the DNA TGTGCCAGTAGGACTGACAGGCCGTTCTATGGCTACACCTTC. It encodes CASRTDRPFYGYTF.

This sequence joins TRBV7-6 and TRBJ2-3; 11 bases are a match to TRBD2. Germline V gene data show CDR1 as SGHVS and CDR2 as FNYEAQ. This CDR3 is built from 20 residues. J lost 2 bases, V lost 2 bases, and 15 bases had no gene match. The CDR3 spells CASSLSVIRGLAVDTDTQYF. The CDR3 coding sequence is TGTGCCAGCAGCTTATCCGTGATAAGGGGACTAGCGGTAGACACAGATACGCAGTATTTT.